Presented here are 31 T cell receptor beta chains from one specimen sequenced in a study of cytomegalovirus exposure and HLA in healthy donors. The PCR made use of 60 Vbeta and 13 Jbeta primers. Profiled with immunoSEQ multiplex PCR; TCRdb holds only in-frame clones, not every one. The sample yields 190,000 or so clones, roughly 78% seen once. Sequencing was performed on PBMCs. All receptors derive from a girl between 5 and 17 years old in good health and CMV-seropositive.

CDR3 DNA sequence: TGTGCCAGCAGTTACCGGGAATCCGGAGGCTACGAGCAGTACTTC. The encoded protein is CASSYRESGGYEQYF. The chain links TRBV7-9 to TRBJ2-7; the D gene is possibly TRBD2 (5 bases). Trimming removed 6 bases from V and 3 bases from J, with 18 bases in between. There are 15 residues in the CDR3. The germline V gene encodes CDR1 SEHNR and CDR2 FQNEAQ (reference sequence). The full variable domain, rest sourced from reference TRBV7-9 and TRBJ2-7, is DTGVSQNPRHKITKRGQNVTFRCDPISEHNRLYWYRQTLGQGPEFLTYFQNEAQLEKSRLLSDRFSAERPKGSFSTLEIQRTEQGDSAMYLCASSYRESGGYEQYFGPGTRLTVT.

This clone has just a few counts. J is TRBJ1-5 and V is TRBV19; TRBD1 matches 7 bases. The CDR3 is 16 residues long. Germline CDR1 and CDR2: LNHDA and SQIVND (reference sequence). The trim removed 0 bases at V and 4 bases at J, leaving 6 bases unmatched. CDR3 DNA: TGTGCCAGTAGTATAGATAGGGACAGAGCGAATCAGCCCCAGCATTTT. Translated, it gives CASSIDRDRANQPQHF.

In DNA, the CDR3 is TGTGCCAGATTTATTGGGGGGGCTGATCAGCCCCAGCATTTT. This sequence encodes CARFIGGADQPQHF. This rearrangement joins TRBV7-2 to TRBJ1-5, with D possibly TRBD1 on 6 matching bases. The germline V gene encodes CDR1 SGHTA and CDR2 FQGNSA. CDR3 size: 14 residues. Trimming left V 9 bases short and J 5 bases short, with 17 bases between.

This chain links TRBV21-1 with TRBJ2-1; no DNA check was done on the table's D call, TRBD2. TRBV21-1 is shown as a pseudogene. The CDR3 spans 16 residues. The CDR3 DNA sequence: TGTGCCAGCAGCAAAGGTAGGGCTAGCGGGGTCGATGAGCAGTTCTTC. Translated: CASSKGRASGVDEQFF.

J is TRBJ2-1 and V is TRBV7-2; TRBD2 agrees at 11 bases. The CDR3 spans 15 residues. The V gene end was trimmed by 3 bases and the J gene end by 8 bases; junction bases not matched to a gene: 6. In germline, CDR1 is SGHTA, CDR2 FQGNSA. This chain's CDR3 is CASSFSGGAIDEQFF. The CDR3 bases are TGTGCCAGCAGCTTTAGCGGGGGGGCGATCGATGAGCAGTTCTTC.

The count of this clone is one. The V gene is TRBV5-1, the J gene TRBJ2-3, with 8 bases aligning to TRBD2. V was pared by 1 base and J by 2 bases, with 6 bases of the junction left unmatched. CDR1 and CDR2 from the germline V gene are SGHRS and YFSETQ. This CDR3 comprises 16 residues. The CDR3 loop reads CASSLQRGITTDTQYF. The CDR3 DNA reads TGCGCCAGCAGCTTGCAGCGGGGGATAACCACAGATACGCAGTATTTT.

The rearrangement links TRBV9 to TRBJ2-5; D perhaps matches TRBD2 (5 bases). Germline-derived CDR1 and CDR2 are SGDLS and YYNGEE. Trimming took off 1 base at V and 3 bases at J, with 10 bases between the two ends. This CDR3 is 14 amino acids long. CDR3 protein: CASSVFVEEETQYF. In nucleotides, the CDR3 is TGTGCCAGCAGCGTATTTGTGGAGGAAGAGACCCAGTACTTC. The variable domain in full, completed from reference TRBV9 and TRBJ2-5, reads DSGVTQTPKHLITATGQRVTLRCSPRSGDLSVYWYQQSLDQGLQFLIQYYNGEERAKGNILERFSAQQFPDLHSELNLSSLELGDSALYFCASSVFVEEETQYFGPGTRLLVL.

This chain links TRBV27 with TRBJ1-4; the match to TRBD1 covers 8 bases. The V gene end was trimmed by 8 bases and the J gene end by 0 bases; junction bases not matched to a gene: 11. In germline, CDR1 is MNHEY, CDR2 SMNVEV (reference sequence). The CDR3 has 17 residues. DNA of the CDR3: TGTGCCAGCGGCCTACGGACAGGGCAATCAACTAATGAAAAACTGTTTTTT. Protein: CASGLRTGQSTNEKLFF.

This clone appeared a few times. V usage is TRBV5-1 and J usage is TRBJ2-6; D is possibly TRBD1 (7 bases). The CDR3 contains 16 residues. Trimming removed 7 bases at V and 0 bases at J, with 14 bases between. Germline V CDR1 and CDR2: SGHRS, YFSETQ. Here the CDR3 DNA reads TGCGCCAGCGGGGGGACAGCGGACTCTGGGGCCAACGTCCTGACTTTC. Translating gives CASGGTADSGANVLTF.

The rearrangement uses TRBV5-1 and TRBJ2-1, with TRBD2 matching over 12 bases. CDR3 length: 16 amino acids. Germline V gene data show CDR1 as SGHRS and CDR2 as YFSETQ. The J segment lost 4 bases and the V segment lost 5 bases, leaving 7 bases of the junction unmatched. The CDR3 loop reads CASSPGTSGGYNEQFF. Here the CDR3 DNA reads TGCGCCAGCAGTCCGGGAACTAGCGGGGGGTACAATGAGCAGTTCTTC. Using reference TRBV5-1 and TRBJ2-1 for the parts outside the CDR3, the full variable domain is KAGVTQTPRYLIKTRGQQVTLSCSPISGHRSVSWYQQTPGQGLQFLFEYFSETQRNKGNFPGRFSGRQFSNSRSEMNVSTLELGDSALYLCASSPGTSGGYNEQFFGPGTRLTVL.

This chain links TRBV6-6 with TRBJ2-3; 13 bases agree with TRBD2. The length of the CDR3 is 14 residues. The germline V gene has CDR1 MNHNY and CDR2 SVGAGI (reference sequence). J gave up 5 bases and V 5 bases, and 1 base lay outside the gene matches. CDR3 bases: TGTGCCAGCAGTGGACTAGCGGGGGTAGATACGCAGTATTTT. Translation gives CASSGLAGVDTQYF.

The chain carries TRBV10-1 and TRBJ2-7, with a tentative D call TRBD1 (6 bases). Per the germline V gene, CDR1 is WNHNN and CDR2 is SYGVQD (reference sequence). The CDR3 is made up of 14 amino acids. Trimming removed 4 bases from V and 3 bases from J, with 13 bases in between. The CDR3 DNA is TGCGCCAGCAGTGCGGGGACACGGGTCTACGAGCAGTACTTC. Amino acid sequence: CASSAGTRVYEQYF.

The chain recombines TRBV19 with TRBJ1-1; 9 bases fit TRBD1. The CDR3 contains 15 residues. V lost 7 bases, J lost 11 bases, and 17 bases stayed unmatched. Germline V gives CDR1 LNHDA, CDR2 SQIVND (reference sequence). CDR3 DNA sequence: TGTGCCAGTACCGGGGGGGACAGGGATCGGGGGAACGCTTTCTTT. The encoded protein is CASTGGDRDRGNAFF.

The chain couples TRBV6-1 to TRBJ2-7; possibly TRBD1 for D (5 bases). Germline V gives CDR1 MNHNS, CDR2 SASEGT. There are 13 residues in the CDR3. V was cut by 0 bases and J by 4 bases, with 7 bases left in between. The chain's CDR3 is CASSEARGYEQYF. The CDR3, as DNA: TGTGCCAGCAGTGAAGCAAGGGGTTACGAGCAGTACTTC.

The rearrangement uses TRBV11-3 and TRBJ2-3; 11 bases agree with TRBD2. The CDR3 has 15 residues. The germline V gene has CDR1 SGHNT and CDR2 YENEEA. The V gene end was trimmed by 4 bases and the J gene end by 2 bases; junction bases not matched to a gene: 2. CDR3 coding DNA: TGTGCCAGCAGCTCGACTAGCGGGAACACAGATACGCAGTATTTT. Residues: CASSSTSGNTDTQYF.

This clone was detected only a few times. V is TRBV13 and J is TRBJ2-5; no definite D call. Trimming left V 0 bases short and J 5 bases short, with 4 bases between. The CDR3 length is 12 residues. Looked up from germline, CDR1 is PRHDT and CDR2 is FYEKMQ (reference sequence). The CDR3 coding sequence is TGTGCCAGCAGCTTAGGTCGGGAGACCCAGTACTTC. This encodes CASSLGRETQYF.

This clone was detected once. V gene TRBV5-4 combines with J gene TRBJ1-2; D not resolved. Germline CDR1 is SGHNT and CDR2 is YYREEE (reference sequence). Trimming pared 6 bases from V and 2 bases from J, leaving 14 bases between. This CDR3 has 14 amino acids. The CDR3 region has the DNA TGTGCCAGCACGTCTCCTGACAAAAACTATGGCTACACCTTC. Translation gives CASTSPDKNYGYTF.

V and J are TRBV5-1 and TRBJ2-1; 7 bases are a match to TRBD2. The V gene's germline CDR1 is SGHRS and CDR2 YFSETQ. The CDR3 extends over 16 amino acids. J gave up 8 bases and V 1 base, and 12 bases lay outside the gene matches. CDR3 sequence reads: CASSLTTSEPSDEQFF. The DNA of the CDR3 is TGCGCCAGCAGCTTGACTACTAGCGAGCCCTCCGATGAGCAGTTCTTC.

The V call is TRBV6-5, the J call TRBJ1-5; D perhaps matches TRBD1 (5 bases). Trimming stripped 0 bases from V and 6 bases from J, with 12 bases between. Germline assignment: CDR1 MNHEY and CDR2 SVGAGI. The CDR3 sequence is 15 residues long. The CDR3 sequence: CASSYSNTGVQPQHF. The CDR3 bases are TGTGCCAGCAGTTACTCGAACACAGGAGTTCAGCCCCAGCATTTT.

This rearrangement joins TRBV20-1 to TRBJ1-1; TRBD1 agrees at 7 bases. V dropped 4 bases and J dropped 14; count of bases not matched to a gene: 10. The germline V gene has CDR1 DFQATT and CDR2 SNEGSKA (reference sequence). There are 11 residues in the CDR3. CDR3 loop: CSATLSGTEFF. In DNA, the CDR3 is TGCAGTGCTACCTTATCGGGGACAGAATTCTTT.

The V and J genes are TRBV6-5 and TRBJ1-6; 8 bases are a match to TRBD1. CDR1 is MNHEY, CDR2 SVGAGI, per germline. The CDR3 has 15 residues. Unmatched junction bases numbered 6, after V lost 5 bases and J lost 6 bases. This chain's CDR3 is CASSPRDRSNSPLHF. The CDR3 DNA follows: TGTGCCAGCAGTCCGCGGGACAGGTCTAATTCACCCCTCCACTTT.

The chain employs TRBV5-1 and TRBJ2-2; the D gene is possibly TRBD1 (5 bases). Germline CDR1 is SGHRS and CDR2 is YFSETQ. This CDR3 contains 15 residues. V shed 0 bases and J shed 4 bases, with 10 bases lying between them. The CDR3, as DNA: TGCGCCAGCAGCTTGGGGCAGGGCGGCACCGGGGAGCTGTTTTTT. Translating gives CASSLGQGGTGELFF.

The chain recombines TRBV2 with TRBJ2-5; 10 nucleotides match TRBD1. The junction had 2 bases not matched to a gene; V was cut back by 6 bases and J by 4 bases. Germline V CDR1 and CDR2: SNHLY, FYNNEI. The CDR3 runs 13 residues. CDR3: CASSRDRGETQYF. The CDR3 DNA reads TGTGCCAGCAGCAGGGACAGGGGAGAGACCCAGTACTTC. Using reference TRBV2 and TRBJ2-5 for the parts outside the CDR3, the full variable domain is EPEVTQTPSHQVTQMGQEVILRCVPISNHLYFYWYRQILGQKVEFLVSFYNNEISEKSEIFDDQFSVERPDGSNFTLKIRSTKLEDSAMYFCASSRDRGETQYFGPGTRLLVL.

This clone was found once. V usage is TRBV4-1 and J usage is TRBJ2-3, with 14 bases matching TRBD2. V was clipped by 0 bases and J by 0 bases; unmatched bases: 2. Germline values: CDR1 MGHRA, CDR2 YSYEKL. CDR3 length: 18 residues. CDR3 sequence: CASSQEGTSGGSTDTQYF. CDR3 in DNA: TGCGCCAGCAGCCAAGAGGGGACTAGCGGGGGTAGCACAGATACGCAGTATTTT.

This rearrangement joins TRBV4-3 to TRBJ2-3; perhaps TRBD2 as D (6 bases). Germline V gives CDR1 LGHNA, CDR2 YSLEER. The CDR3 totals 16 residues. V lost 5 bases and J 4 bases, leaving 19 bases between the germline ends. For the CDR3, the DNA is TGCGCCAGCAGCGAGGGCAGGGTCTGGGGGGCAGATACGCAGTATTTT. Encoded protein: CASSEGRVWGADTQYF.

About this clone: The sample holds other DNA sequences that translate to the same CDR3. This chain links TRBV11-2 with TRBJ1-1, with 8 positions matching TRBD1. Germline assignment: CDR1 SGHAT and CDR2 FQNNGV. CDR3 length equals 13 residues. J was trimmed by 8 bases and V by 5 bases; bases with no gene match: 7. The CDR3 sequence: CASSPQGAAEAFF. CDR3 sequence (DNA): TGTGCCAGCAGCCCTCAGGGGGCGGCCGAAGCTTTCTTT.

The chain combines TRBV7-7 with TRBJ2-5; TRBD2 agrees at 13 bases. CDR1 is SSHAT, CDR2 FNYEAQ, per germline (reference sequence). There are 16 residues in the CDR3. The V segment lost 6 bases and the J segment 4 bases; nucleotides outside the gene matches: 8. This CDR3 is CASSLGLAGVRETQYF. In DNA, the CDR3 is TGTGCCAGCAGTCTAGGACTAGCGGGGGTCAGAGAGACCCAGTACTTC. The variable domain in full, completed from reference TRBV7-7 and TRBJ2-5, reads GAGVSQSPRYKVTKRGQDVTLRCDPISSHATLYWYQQALGQGPEFLTYFNYEAQPDKSGLPSDRFSAERPEGSISTLTIQRTEQRDSAMYRCASSLGLAGVRETQYFGPGTRLLVL.

This clone was detected once. The chain employs TRBV5-4 and TRBJ2-7; 9 bases fit TRBD2. The V gene's germline CDR1 is SGHNT and CDR2 YYREEE (reference sequence). The CDR3 sequence is 15 residues long. With V trimmed by 0 bases and J by 3 bases, 4 bases remained unmatched. The DNA for the CDR3 is TGTGCCAGCAGCTTGGGCCTAGCGGGGATCTACGAGCAGTACTTC. Its translation is CASSLGLAGIYEQYF.

This chain links TRBV5-8 with TRBJ2-6; TRBD1 matches at 8 bases. The CDR3 covers 17 residues. The V and J ends lost 2 bases and 0 bases, in that order; junction bases with no gene match: 4. The germline V gene has CDR1 SGHTS and CDR2 YDEGEE. The CDR3 DNA reads TGTGCCAGCAGCTTCGGACAGGGAGGCTCTGGGGCCAACGTCCTGACTTTC. The encoded protein is CASSFGQGGSGANVLTF.

V gene TRBV11-3 combines with J gene TRBJ2-2; a possible D gene is TRBD1 (7 bases). The CDR3 extends over 17 amino acids. CDR1 and CDR2 (germline): SGHNT, YENEEA. Trimming pared 3 bases from V and 5 bases from J, leaving 19 bases between. The chain's CDR3 is CASSFGTWAGGTGELFF. The CDR3 DNA reads TGTGCCAGCAGCTTCGGGACATGGGCAGGGGGGACCGGGGAGCTGTTTTTT.

The chain recombines TRBV6-1 with TRBJ1-5, with 8 bases matching TRBD1. Trimming removed 5 bases from V and 2 bases from J; junction bases left unmatched: 2. In germline, CDR1 is MNHNS, CDR2 SASEGT. CDR3 length: 14 residues. As DNA, the CDR3 is TGTGCCAGCAGTCCAGGGGGCGGCAATCAGCCCCAGCATTTT. Its protein product is CASSPGGGNQPQHF.